These 2 T cell receptor beta chains originate from one sample sequenced in a study of blood T cell repertoires in COVID-19. Clones were read by immunoSEQ multiplex PCR, and TCRdb kept only the in-frame ones, dropping some. The top ten hold about 6.3% of the sample, which has tens of thousands of clones, less than 95% seen once. Specimen: peripheral blood. These receptors were collected from a man between 18 and 29 years old with COVID-19, enrolled during active disease.

This clone was found once. The V and J genes are TRBV7-6 and TRBJ1-2; D is ambiguous. Trimming stripped 5 bases from V and 2 bases from J, with 12 bases between. The CDR3 is made up of 14 amino acids. Germline-derived CDR1 and CDR2 are SGHVS and FNYEAQ. The CDR3 DNA reads as TGTGCCAGCAGCCCCTTAGGCAGGAACTATGGCTACACCTTC. Translated: CASSPLGRNYGYTF.

This clone was picked up one time. This chain uses TRBV6-5 with TRBJ2-1; D gene uncertain. CDR1 MNHEY and CDR2 SVGAGI come from the germline V gene. This CDR3 contains 12 residues. V dropped 0 bases and J dropped 10 bases, with 7 bases sitting between them. For the CDR3, the DNA is TGTGCCAGCAGTTACTCGATCCAGGAGCAGTTCTTC. Protein product: CASSYSIQEQFF.